This T cell receptor (beta chain) was observed in a study of cytomegalovirus exposure and HLA in healthy donors. PCR was performed using 60 Vbeta and 13 Jbeta primers. TCRdb keeps only in-frame clones here, not all; method: immunoSEQ multiplex PCR. The sample shows 100,000 to 150,000 clones, around 80% of them seen only once. Trimming removed 5 bases from V and 0 bases from J, with 19 bases in between. The CDR3 covers 17 residues. Germline V gene data show CDR1 as SGHTA and CDR2 as FQGNSA. V gene TRBV7-2 combines with J gene TRBJ1-1, with a weak D call TRBD1 (5 bases). The material sequenced was PBMCs. The receptor's source is a man aged 30 to 39 in good health and CMV-seropositive. The DNA for the CDR3 is TGTGCCAGCAGCACACACACCGGTTGGGACTTGAACACTGAAGCTTTCTTT. Translation gives CASSTHTGWDLNTEAFF.